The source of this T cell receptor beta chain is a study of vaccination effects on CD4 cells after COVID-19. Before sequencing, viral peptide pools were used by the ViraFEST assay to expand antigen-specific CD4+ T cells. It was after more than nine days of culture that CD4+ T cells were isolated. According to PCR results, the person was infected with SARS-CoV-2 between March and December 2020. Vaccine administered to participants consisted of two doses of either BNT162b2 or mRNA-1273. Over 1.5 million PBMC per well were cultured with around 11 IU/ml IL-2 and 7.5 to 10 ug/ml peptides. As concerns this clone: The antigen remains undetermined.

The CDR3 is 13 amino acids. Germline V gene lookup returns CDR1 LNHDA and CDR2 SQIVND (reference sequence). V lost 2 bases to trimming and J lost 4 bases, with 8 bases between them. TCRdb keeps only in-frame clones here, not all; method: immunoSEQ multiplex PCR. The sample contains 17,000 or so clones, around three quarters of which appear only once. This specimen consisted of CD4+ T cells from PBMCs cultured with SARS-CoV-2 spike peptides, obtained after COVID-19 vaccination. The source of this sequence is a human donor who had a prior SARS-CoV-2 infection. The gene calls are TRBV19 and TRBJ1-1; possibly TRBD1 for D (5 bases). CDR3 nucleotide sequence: TGTGCCAGTAGTATAAGGGGAGGCACTGAAGCTTTCTTT. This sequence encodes CASSIRGGTEAFF.